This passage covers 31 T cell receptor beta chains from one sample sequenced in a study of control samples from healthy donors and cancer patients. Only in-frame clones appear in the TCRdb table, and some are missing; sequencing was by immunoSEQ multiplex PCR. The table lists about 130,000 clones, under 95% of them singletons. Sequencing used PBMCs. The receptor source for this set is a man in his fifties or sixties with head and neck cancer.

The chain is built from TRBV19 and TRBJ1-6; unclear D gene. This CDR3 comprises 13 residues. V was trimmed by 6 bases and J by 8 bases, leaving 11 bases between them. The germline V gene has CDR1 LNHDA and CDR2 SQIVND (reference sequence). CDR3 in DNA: TGTGCCAGTAGAGATGTTAAGGATTCACCCCTCCACTTT. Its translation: CASRDVKDSPLHF.

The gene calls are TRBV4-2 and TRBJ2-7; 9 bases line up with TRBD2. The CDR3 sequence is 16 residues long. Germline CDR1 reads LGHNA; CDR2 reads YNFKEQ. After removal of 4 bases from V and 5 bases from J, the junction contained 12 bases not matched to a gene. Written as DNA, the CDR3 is TGTGCCAGCAGCCTCTTGGGGCGGGGGGGACTCCACGAGCAGTACTTC. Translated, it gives CASSLLGRGGLHEQYF.

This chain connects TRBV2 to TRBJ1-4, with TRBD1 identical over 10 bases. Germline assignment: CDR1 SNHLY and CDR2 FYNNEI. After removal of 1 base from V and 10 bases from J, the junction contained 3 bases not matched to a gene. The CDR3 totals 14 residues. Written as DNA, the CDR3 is TGTGCCAGCAGTGAAGGAGGGACAGGGGCAAAACTGTTTTTT. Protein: CASSEGGTGAKLFF.

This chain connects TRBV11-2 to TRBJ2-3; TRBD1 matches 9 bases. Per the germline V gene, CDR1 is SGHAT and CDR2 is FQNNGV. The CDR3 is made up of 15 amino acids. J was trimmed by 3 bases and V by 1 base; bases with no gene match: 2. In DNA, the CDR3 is TGTGCCAGCAGCTTAGTGGGACAGGGTACAGATACGCAGTATTTT. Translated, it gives CASSLVGQGTDTQYF.

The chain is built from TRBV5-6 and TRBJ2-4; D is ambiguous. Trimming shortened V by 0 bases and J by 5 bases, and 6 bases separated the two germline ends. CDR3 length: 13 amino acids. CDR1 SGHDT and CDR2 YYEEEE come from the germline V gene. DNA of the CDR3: TGTGCCAGCAGCTTGGGGGCCGAAAACATTCAGTACTTC. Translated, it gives CASSLGAENIQYF.

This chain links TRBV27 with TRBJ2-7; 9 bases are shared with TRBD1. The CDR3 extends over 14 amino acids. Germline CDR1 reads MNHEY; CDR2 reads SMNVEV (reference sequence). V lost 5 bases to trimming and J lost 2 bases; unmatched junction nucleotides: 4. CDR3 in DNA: TGTGCCAGCAGTGCCGGGACAGGGCCCTACGAGCAGTACTTC. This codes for CASSAGTGPYEQYF.

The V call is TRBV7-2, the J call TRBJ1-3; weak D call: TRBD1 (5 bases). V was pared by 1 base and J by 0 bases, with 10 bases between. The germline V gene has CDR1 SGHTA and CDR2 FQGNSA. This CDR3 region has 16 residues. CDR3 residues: CASSLDKGSSGNTIYF. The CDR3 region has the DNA TGTGCCAGCAGCTTAGATAAGGGGAGCTCTGGAAACACCATATATTTT.

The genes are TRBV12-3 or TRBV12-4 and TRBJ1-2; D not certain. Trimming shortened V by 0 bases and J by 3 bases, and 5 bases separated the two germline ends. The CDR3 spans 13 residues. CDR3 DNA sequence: TGTGCCAGCAGTTTAGCCCGGGACTATGGCTACACCTTC. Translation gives CASSLARDYGYTF.

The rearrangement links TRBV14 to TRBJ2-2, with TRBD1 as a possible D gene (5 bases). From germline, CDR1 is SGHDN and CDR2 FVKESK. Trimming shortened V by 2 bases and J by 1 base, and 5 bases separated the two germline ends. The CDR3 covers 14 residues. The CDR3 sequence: CASSQQGNTGELFF. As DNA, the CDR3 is TGTGCCAGCAGCCAACAGGGGAACACCGGGGAGCTGTTTTTT.

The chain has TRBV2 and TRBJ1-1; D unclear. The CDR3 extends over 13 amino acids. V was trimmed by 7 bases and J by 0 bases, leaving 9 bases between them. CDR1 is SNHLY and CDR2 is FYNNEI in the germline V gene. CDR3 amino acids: CASILFMNTEAFF. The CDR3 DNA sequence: TGTGCCAGCATCCTCTTTATGAACACTGAAGCTTTCTTT.

CDR3 nucleotides: TGCGCCAGCAGCTTTAACAGGGTTACAGATACGCAGTATTTT. Its translation is CASSFNRVTDTQYF. This chain joins TRBV5-1 and TRBJ2-3; a weak D match, TRBD1 (6 bases). Trimming stripped 2 bases from V and 3 bases from J, with 10 bases between. The CDR3 has 14 residues. Looked up from germline, CDR1 is SGHRS and CDR2 is YFSETQ.

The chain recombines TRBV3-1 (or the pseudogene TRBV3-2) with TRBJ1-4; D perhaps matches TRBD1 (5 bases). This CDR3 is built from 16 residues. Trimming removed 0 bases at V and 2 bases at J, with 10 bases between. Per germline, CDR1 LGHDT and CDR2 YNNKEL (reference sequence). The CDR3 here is CASSQDLGTTNEKLFF. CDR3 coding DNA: TGTGCCAGCAGCCAAGACTTGGGGACCACTAATGAAAAACTGTTTTTT.

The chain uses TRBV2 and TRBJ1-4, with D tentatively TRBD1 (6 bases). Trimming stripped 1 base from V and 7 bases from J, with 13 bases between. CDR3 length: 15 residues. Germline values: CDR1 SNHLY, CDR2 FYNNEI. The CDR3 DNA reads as TGTGCCAGCAGTGAAGGAGGGACACTGGGTGAAAAACTGTTTTTT. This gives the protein CASSEGGTLGEKLFF. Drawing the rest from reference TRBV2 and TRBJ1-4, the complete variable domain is EPEVTQTPSHQVTQMGQEVILRCVPISNHLYFYWYRQILGQKVEFLVSFYNNEISEKSEIFDDQFSVERPDGSNFTLKIRSTKLEDSAMYFCASSEGGTLGEKLFFGSGTQLSVL.

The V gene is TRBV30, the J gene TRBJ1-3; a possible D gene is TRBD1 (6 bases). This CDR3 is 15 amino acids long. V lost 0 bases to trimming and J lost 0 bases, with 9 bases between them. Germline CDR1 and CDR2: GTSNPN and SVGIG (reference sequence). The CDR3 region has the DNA TGTGCCTGGAGTGTTCTGGACAGCTCTGGAAACACCATATATTTT. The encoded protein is CAWSVLDSSGNTIYF.

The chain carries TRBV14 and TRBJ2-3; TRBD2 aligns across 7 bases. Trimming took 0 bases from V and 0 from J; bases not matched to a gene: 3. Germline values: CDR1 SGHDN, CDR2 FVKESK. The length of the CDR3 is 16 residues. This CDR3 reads CASSQDRGGSTDTQYF. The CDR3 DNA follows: TGTGCCAGCAGCCAAGATCGCGGGGGAAGCACAGATACGCAGTATTTT.

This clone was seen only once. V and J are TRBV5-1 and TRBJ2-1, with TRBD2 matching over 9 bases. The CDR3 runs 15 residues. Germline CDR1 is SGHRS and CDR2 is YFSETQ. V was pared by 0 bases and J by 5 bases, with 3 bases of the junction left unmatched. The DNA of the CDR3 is TGCGCCAGCAGCTTGGTTCTAGCGGGGAACAATGAGCAGTTCTTC. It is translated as CASSLVLAGNNEQFF.

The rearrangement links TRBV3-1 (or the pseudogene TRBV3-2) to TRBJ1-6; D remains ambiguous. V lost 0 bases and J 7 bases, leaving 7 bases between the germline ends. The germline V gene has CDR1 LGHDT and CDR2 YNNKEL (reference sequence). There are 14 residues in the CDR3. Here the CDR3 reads CASSQDPANSPLHF. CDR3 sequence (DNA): TGTGCCAGCAGCCAAGATCCGGCGAATTCACCCCTCCACTTT.

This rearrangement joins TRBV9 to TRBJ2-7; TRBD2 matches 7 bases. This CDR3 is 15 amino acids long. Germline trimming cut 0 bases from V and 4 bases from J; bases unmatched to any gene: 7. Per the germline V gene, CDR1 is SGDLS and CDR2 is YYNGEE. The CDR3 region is CASSVGPGGLYEQYF. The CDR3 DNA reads TGTGCCAGCAGCGTAGGACCGGGGGGATTGTACGAGCAGTACTTC.

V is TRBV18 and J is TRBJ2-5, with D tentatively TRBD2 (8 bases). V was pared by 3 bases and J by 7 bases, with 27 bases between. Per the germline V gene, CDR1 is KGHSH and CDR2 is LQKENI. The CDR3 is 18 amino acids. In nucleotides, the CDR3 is TGTGCCAGCTCACCGCAATCCGGGACAGCGTTTCGGGGGGGGACCCAGTACTTC. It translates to CASSPQSGTAFRGGTQYF.

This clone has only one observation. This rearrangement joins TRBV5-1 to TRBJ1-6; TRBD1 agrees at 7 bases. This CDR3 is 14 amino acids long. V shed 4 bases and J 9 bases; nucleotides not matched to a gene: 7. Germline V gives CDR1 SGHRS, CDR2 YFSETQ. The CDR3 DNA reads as TGCGCCAGCAGCATCGACAGGGTTGCTTCACCCCTCCACTTT. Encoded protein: CASSIDRVASPLHF.

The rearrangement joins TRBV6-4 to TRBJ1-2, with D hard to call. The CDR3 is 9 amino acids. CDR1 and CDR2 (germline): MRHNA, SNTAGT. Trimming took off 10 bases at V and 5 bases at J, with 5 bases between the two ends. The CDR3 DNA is TGTGCCACCCCGTATGGCTACACCTTC. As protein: CATPYGYTF.

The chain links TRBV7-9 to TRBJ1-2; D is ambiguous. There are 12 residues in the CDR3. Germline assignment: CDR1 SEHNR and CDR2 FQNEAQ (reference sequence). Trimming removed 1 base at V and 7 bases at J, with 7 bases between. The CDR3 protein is CASSLGSAGYTF. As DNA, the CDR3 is TGTGCCAGCAGCTTAGGGTCAGCTGGCTACACCTTC. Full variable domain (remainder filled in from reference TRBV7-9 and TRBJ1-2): DTGVSQNPRHKITKRGQNVTFRCDPISEHNRLYWYRQTLGQGPEFLTYFQNEAQLEKSRLLSDRFSAERPKGSFSTLEIQRTEQGDSAMYLCASSLGSAGYTFGSGTRLTVV.

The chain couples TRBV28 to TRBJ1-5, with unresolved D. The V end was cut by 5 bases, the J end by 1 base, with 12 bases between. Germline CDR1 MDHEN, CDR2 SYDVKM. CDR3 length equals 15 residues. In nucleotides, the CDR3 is TGTGCCAGCAGTACCCTTGTCTCAAGCAATCAGCCCCAGCATTTT. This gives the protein CASSTLVSSNQPQHF.

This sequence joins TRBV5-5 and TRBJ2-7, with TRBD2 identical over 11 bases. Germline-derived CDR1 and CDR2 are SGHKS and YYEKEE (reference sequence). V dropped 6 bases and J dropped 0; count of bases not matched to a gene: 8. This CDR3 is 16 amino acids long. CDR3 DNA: TGTGCCAGCACCCTAGGGACTAGCGGCAGCTCCTACGAGCAGTACTTC. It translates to CASTLGTSGSSYEQYF.

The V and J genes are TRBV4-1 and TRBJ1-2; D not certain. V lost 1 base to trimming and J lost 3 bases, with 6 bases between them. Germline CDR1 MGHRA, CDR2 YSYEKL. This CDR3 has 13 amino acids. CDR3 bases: TGCGCCAGCAGCCAAGGGACTTACTATGGCTACACCTTC. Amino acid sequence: CASSQGTYYGYTF.

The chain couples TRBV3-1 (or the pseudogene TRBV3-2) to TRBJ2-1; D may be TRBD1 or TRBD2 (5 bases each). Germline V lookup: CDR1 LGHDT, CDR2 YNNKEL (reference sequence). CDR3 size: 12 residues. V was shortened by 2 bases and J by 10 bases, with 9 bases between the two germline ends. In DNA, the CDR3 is TGTGCCAGCAGCCAAAGGGACCAGGAGCAGTTCTTC. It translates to CASSQRDQEQFF.

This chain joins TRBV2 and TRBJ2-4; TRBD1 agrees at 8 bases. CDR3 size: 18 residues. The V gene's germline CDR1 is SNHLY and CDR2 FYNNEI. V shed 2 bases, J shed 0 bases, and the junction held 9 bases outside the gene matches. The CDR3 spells CASSEQTGVRVAKNIQYF. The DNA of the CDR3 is TGTGCCAGCAGTGAACAGACAGGGGTGCGAGTAGCCAAAAACATTCAGTACTTC.

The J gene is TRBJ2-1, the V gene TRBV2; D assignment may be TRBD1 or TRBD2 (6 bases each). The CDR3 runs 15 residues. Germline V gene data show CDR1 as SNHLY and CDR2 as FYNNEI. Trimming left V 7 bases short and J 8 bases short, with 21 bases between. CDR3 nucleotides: TGTGCCAGCAAGGTACGGGGGCCTTCAGTCGATGAGCAGTTCTTC. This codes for CASKVRGPSVDEQFF.

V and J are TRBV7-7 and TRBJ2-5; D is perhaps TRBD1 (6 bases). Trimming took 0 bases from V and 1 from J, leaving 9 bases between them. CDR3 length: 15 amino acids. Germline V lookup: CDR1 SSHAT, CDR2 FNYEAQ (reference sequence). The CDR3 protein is CASSLAGAGQETQYF. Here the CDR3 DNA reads TGTGCCAGCAGCTTAGCGGGGGCAGGCCAAGAGACCCAGTACTTC.

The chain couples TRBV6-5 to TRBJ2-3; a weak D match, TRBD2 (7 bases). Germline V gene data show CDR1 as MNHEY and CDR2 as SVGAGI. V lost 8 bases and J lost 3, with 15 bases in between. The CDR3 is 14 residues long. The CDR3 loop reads CASRIGGGTDTQYF. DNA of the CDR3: TGTGCCAGCCGAATAGGGGGAGGGACAGATACGCAGTATTTT.

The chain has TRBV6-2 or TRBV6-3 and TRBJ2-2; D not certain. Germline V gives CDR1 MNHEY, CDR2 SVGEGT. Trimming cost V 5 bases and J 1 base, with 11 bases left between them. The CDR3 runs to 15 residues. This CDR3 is CASSDPWQNTGELFF. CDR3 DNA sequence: TGTGCCAGCAGTGACCCCTGGCAGAACACCGGGGAGCTGTTTTTT.